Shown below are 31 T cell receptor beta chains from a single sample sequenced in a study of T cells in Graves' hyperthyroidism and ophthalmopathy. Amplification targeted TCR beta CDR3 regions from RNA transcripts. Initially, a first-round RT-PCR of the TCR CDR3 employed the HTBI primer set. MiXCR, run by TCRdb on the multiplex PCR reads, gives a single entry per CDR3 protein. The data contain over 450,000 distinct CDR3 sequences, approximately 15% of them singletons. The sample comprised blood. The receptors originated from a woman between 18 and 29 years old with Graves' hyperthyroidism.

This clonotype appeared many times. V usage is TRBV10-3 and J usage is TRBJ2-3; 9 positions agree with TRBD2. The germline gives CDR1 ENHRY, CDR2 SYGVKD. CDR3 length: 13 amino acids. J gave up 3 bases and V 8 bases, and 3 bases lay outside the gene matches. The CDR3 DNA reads TGTGCCATCTTGGCGGGAGGGACAGATACGCAGTATTTT. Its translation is CAILAGGTDTQYF.

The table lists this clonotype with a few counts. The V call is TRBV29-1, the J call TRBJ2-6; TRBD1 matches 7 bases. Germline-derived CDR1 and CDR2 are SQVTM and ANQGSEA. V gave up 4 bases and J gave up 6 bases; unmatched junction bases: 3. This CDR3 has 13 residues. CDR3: CSVGQGKANVLTF. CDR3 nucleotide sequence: TGCAGCGTTGGACAGGGCAAGGCCAACGTCCTGACTTTC.

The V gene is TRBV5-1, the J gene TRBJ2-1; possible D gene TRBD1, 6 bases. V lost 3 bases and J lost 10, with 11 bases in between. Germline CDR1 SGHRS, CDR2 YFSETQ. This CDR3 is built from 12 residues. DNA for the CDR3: TGCGCCAGCAGCTGGGACAAATTGGAGCAGTTCTTC. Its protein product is CASSWDKLEQFF.

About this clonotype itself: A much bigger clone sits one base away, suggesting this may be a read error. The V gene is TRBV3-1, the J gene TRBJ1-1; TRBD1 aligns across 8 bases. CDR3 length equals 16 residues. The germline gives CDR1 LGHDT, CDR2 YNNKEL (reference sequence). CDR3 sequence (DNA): TGTGCCAGCAGCCAAATCGACTGGGACAGGAACACTGAAGCTTCCTTT. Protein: CASSQIDWDRNTEASF.

The CDR3 DNA is TGTGCCAGCAGTCAGGGACAGGCGACTCTCTCTGGAAACACCATATATTTT. Protein: CASSQGQATLSGNTIYF. V and J are TRBV12-3 or TRBV12-4 and TRBJ1-3; TRBD1 matches at 8 bases. With V trimmed by 5 bases and J by 0 bases, 9 bases remained unmatched. This CDR3 has 17 amino acids.

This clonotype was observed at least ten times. The CDR3 nucleotides read TGTGCCAGCAATATGCAGGCAGTGGTCAATGAGCAGTTCTTC. As protein: CASNMQAVVNEQFF. The gene calls are TRBV28 and TRBJ2-1; unclear D gene. The CDR3 has 14 residues. Germline loops: CDR1 MDHEN, CDR2 SYDVKM. V lost 7 bases and J lost 6, with 16 bases in between.

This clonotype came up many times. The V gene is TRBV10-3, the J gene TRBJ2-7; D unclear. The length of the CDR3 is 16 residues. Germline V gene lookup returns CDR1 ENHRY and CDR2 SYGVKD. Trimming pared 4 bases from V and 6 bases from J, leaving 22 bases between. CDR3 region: CAISGASASPQVEQYF. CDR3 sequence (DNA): TGTGCCATCAGTGGGGCGTCGGCTAGTCCGCAGGTCGAGCAGTACTTC.

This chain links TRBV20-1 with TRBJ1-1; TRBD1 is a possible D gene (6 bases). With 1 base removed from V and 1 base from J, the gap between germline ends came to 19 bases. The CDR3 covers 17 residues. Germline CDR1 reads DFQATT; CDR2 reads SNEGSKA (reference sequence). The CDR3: CSARADIPQGQNTEAFF. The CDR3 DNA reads TGCAGTGCTAGAGCCGACATACCACAGGGCCAGAACACTGAAGCTTTCTTT.

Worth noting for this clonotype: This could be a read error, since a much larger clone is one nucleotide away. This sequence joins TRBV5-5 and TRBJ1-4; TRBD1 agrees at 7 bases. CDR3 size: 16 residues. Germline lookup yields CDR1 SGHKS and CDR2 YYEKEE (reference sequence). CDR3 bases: TGTGCCAGCAGCCCTCCCGGGACAGCAACTAGTGAAAAACTGTTTTTT. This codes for CASSPPGTATSEKLFF.

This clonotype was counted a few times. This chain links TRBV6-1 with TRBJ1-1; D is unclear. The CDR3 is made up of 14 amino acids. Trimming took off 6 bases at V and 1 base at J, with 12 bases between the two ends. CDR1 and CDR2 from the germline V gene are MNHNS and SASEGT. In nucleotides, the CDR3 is TGTGCCAGCAGGGAGGAAAGGGCGAACACTGAAGCTTTCTTT. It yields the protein CASREERANTEAFF.

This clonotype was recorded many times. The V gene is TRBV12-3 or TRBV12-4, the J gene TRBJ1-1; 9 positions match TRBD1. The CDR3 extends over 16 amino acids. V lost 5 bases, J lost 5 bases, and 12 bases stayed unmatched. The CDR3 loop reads CASSLARTGVDTEAFF. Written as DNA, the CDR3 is TGTGCCAGCAGTCTCGCCCGGACAGGGGTAGATACTGAAGCTTTCTTT.

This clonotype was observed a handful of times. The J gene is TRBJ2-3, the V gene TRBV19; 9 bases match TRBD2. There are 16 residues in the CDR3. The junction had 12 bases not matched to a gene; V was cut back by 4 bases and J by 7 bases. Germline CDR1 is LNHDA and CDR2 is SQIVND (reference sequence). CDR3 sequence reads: CASSTRLAEAPYTQYF. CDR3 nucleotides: TGTGCCAGTAGTACGAGACTAGCGGAGGCCCCCTATACGCAGTATTTT.

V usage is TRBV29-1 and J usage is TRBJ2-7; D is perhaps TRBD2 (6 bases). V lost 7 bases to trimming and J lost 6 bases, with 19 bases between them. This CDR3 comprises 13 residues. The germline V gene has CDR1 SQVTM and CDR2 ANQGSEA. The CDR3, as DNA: TGCAGCGCAGTGGAGGGCGGGACCCTCGAGCAGTACGTC. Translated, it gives CSAVEGGTLEQYV.

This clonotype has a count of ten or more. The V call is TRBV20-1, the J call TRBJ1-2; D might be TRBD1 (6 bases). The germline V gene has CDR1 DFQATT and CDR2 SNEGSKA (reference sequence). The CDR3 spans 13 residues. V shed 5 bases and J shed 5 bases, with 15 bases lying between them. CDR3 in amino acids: CSALPGQLYGYTF. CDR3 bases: TGCAGTGCTCTTCCGGGACAACTGTATGGCTACACCTTC.

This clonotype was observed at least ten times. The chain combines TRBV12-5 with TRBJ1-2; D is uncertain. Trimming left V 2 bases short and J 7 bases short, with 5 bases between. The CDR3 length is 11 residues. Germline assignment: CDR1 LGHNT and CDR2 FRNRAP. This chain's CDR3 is CASGLRFGYTF. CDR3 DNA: TGTGCTAGTGGTTTGAGATTTGGCTACACCTTC.

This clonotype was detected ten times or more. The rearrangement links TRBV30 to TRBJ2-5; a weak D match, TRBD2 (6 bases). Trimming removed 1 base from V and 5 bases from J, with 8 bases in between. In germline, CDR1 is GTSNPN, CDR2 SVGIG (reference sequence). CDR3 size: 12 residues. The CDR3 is CAWSGGAETQYF. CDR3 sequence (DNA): TGTGCCTGGAGTGGCGGGGCCGAGACCCAGTACTTC.

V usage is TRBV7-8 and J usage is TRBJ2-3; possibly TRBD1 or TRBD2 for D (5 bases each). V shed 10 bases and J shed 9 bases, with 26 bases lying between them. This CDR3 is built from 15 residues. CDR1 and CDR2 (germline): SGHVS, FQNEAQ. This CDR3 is CATNKGGAAEGTQYF. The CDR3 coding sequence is TGTGCCACAAATAAGGGTGGGGCGGCCGAGGGAACGCAGTATTTT.

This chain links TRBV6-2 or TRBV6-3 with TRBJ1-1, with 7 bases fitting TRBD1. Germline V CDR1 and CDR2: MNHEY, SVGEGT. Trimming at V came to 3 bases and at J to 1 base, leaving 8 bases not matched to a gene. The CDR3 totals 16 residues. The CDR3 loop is CASSYYRGRGNTEAFF. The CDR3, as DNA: TGTGCCAGCAGTTATTACAGGGGCAGAGGGAACACTGAAGCTTTCTTT.

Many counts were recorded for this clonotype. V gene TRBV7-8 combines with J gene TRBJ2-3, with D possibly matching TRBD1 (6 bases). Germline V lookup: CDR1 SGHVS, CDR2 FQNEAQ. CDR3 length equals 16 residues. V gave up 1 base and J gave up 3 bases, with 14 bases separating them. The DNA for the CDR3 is TGTGCCAGCAGCTTAGTAGGGGGAGAAGGGACAGATACGCAGTATTTT. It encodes CASSLVGGEGTDTQYF.

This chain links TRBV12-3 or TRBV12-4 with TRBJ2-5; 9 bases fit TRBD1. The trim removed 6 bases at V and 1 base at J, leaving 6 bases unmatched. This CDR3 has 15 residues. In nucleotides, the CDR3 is TGTGCCAGCAGCAGACAGGGGGTGGGCCAAGAGACCCAGTACTTC. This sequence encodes CASSRQGVGQETQYF.

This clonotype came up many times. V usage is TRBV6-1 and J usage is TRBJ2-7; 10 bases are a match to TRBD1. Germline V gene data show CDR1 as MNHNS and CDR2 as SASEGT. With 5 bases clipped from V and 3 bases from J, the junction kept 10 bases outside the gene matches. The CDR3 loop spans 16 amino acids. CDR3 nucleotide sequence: TGTGCCAGCAGTCGATCCCGGGACAGGGGTTTCTACGAGCAGTACGTC. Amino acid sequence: CASSRSRDRGFYEQYV.

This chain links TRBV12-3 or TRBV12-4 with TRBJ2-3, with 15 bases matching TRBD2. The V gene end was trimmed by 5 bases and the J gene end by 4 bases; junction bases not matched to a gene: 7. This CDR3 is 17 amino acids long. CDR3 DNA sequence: TGTGCCAGCAGTCCACGGACTAGCGGGAGGGCATCAGATACGCAGTATTTT. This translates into CASSPRTSGRASDTQYF.

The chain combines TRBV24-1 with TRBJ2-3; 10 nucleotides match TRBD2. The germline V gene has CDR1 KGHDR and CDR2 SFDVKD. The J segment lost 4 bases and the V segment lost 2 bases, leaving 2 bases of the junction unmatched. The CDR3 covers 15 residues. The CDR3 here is CATSDSSGSPDTQYF. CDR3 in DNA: TGTGCCACCAGTGATTCTAGCGGGAGCCCAGATACGCAGTATTTT.

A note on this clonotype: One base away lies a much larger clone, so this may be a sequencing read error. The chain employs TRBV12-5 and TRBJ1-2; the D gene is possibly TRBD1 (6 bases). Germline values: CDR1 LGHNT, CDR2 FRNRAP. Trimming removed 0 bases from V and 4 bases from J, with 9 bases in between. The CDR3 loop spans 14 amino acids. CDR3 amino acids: CASGLVGGGYGYTF. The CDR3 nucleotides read TGTGCTAGTGGTTTGGTAGGGGGGGGCTATGGCTACACCTTC.

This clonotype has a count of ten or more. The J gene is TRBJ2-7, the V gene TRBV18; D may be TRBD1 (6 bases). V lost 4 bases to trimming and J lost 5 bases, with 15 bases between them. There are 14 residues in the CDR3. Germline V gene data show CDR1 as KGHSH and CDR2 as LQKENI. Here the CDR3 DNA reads TGTGCCAGCTCACTCGACAGGTTGGGGAACGAGCAGTACGTC. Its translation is CASSLDRLGNEQYV.

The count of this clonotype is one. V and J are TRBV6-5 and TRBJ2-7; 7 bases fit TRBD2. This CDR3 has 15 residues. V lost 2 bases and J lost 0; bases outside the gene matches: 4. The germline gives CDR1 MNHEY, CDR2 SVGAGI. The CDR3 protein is CASSYGSSGSYEQYF. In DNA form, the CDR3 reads TGTGCCAGCAGTTACGGTTCTAGCGGCTCCTACGAGCAGTACTTC.

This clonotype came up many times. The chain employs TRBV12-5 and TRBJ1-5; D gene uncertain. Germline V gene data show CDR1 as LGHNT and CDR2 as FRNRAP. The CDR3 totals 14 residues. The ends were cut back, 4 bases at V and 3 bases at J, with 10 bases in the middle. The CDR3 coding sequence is TGTGCTAGTGGTTCGGGCAGGCTCAATCAGCCCCAGCATTTT. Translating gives CASGSGRLNQPQHF.

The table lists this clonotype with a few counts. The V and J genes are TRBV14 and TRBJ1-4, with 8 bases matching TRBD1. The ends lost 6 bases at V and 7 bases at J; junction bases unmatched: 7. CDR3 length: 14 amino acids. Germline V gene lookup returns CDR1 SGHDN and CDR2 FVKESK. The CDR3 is CASSQQGVREKLFF. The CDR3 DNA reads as TGTGCCAGCAGTCAACAGGGGGTGCGTGAAAAACTGTTTTTT.

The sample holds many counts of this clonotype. This CDR3 reads CASSLRQLQETQYF. DNA for the CDR3: TGTGCCAGCAGCTTAAGACAGTTACAAGAGACCCAGTACTTC. The chain uses TRBV11-2 and TRBJ2-5; D might be TRBD1 (5 bases). CDR3 length equals 14 residues. Germline V CDR1 and CDR2: SGHAT, FQNNGV. V was clipped by 2 bases and J by 2 bases, with 9 bases between them.

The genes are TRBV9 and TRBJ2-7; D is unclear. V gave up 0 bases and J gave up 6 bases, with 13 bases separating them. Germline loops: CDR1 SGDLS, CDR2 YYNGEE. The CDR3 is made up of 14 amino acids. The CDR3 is CASSVELSPIEQYF. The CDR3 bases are TGTGCCAGCAGCGTAGAACTGTCCCCCATCGAGCAGTACTTC.

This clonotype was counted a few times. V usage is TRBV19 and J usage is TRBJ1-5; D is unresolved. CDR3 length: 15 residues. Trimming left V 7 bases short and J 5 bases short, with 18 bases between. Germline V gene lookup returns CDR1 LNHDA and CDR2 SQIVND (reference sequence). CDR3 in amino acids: CASIAPVVDHQPQHF. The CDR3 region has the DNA TGTGCCAGTATAGCCCCCGTGGTAGACCATCAGCCCCAGCATTTT.